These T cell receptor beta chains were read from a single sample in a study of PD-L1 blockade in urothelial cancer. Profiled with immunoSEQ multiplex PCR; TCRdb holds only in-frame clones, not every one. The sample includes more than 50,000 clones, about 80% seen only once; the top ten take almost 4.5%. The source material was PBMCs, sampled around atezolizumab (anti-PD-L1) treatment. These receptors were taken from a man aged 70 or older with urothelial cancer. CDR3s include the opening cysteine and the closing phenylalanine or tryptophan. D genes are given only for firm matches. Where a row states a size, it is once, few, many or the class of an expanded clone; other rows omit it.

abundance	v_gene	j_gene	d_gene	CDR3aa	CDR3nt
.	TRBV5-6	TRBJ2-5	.	CANSLVEETQYF	TGTGCCAACAGCTTGGTCGAAGAGACCCAGTACTTC
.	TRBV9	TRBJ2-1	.	CASSVGQGGYNEQFF	TGTGCCAGCAGCGTAGGGCAGGGTGGGTACAATGAGCAGTTCTTC
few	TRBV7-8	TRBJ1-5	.	CASSLARGDNQPQHF	TGTGCCAGCAGCTTAGCGCGAGGTGACAATCAGCCCCAGCATTTT
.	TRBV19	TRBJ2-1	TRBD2	CASSIGQPGLAGADNEQFF	TGTGCCAGTAGTATCGGCCAACCGGGACTAGCGGGAGCAGACAATGAGCAGTTCTTC
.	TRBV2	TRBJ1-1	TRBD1	CASRKDRGRTEAFF	TGTGCCAGCAGGAAGGACAGGGGAAGGACTGAAGCTTTCTTT
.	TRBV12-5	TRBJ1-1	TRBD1	CASGRTGKENTEAFF	TGTGCTAGTGGTAGGACAGGAAAGGAGAACACTGAAGCTTTCTTT
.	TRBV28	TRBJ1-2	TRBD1	CASSPGGLNYGYTF	TGTGCCAGCAGTCCAGGGGGACTTAACTATGGCTACACCTTC
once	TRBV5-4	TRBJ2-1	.	CASSLETGNEQFF	TGTGCCAGCAGCTTGGAAACGGGCAATGAGCAGTTCTTC
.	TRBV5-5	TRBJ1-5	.	CASSFKGGDNQPQHF	TGTGCCAGCAGCTTCAAAGGGGGGGACAATCAGCCCCAGCATTTT
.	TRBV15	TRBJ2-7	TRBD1	CATSRDRGYEQYF	TGTGCCACCAGCCGGGACAGGGGATACGAGCAGTACTTC
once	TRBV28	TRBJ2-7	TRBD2	CASRPGGLAGVSSYEQYF	TGTGCCAGCAGACCTGGTGGACTAGCGGGAGTCAGCTCCTACGAGCAGTACTTC
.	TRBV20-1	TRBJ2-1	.	CSAHSGNEQFF	TGCAGTGCTCATTCCGGCAATGAGCAGTTCTTC
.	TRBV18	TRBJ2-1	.	CASSPTRGSSYNEQFF	TGTGCCAGCTCACCAACCCGGGGAAGCTCCTACAATGAGCAGTTCTTC
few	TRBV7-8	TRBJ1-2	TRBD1	CASSLDGQGQGYTF	TGTGCCAGCAGCTTAGACGGACAGGGGCAGGGCTACACCTTC
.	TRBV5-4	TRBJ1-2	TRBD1	CASSPGGPDTNYGYTF	TGTGCCAGCAGCCCAGGGGGACCAGATACTAACTATGGCTACACCTTC
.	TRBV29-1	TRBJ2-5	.	CSVDPGSGETQYF	TGCAGCGTTGACCCGGGGTCGGGGGAGACCCAGTACTTC
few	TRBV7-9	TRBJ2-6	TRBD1	CASSSGTGSSGANVLTF	TGTGCCAGCAGCTCCGGGACAGGGAGCTCTGGGGCCAACGTCCTGACTTTC
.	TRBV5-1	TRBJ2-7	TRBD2	CASSPLGTSGPYEQYF	TGCGCCAGCAGCCCCCTTGGGACTAGCGGACCATACGAGCAGTACTTC
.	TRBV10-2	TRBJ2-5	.	CASSDTEEETQYF	TGCGCCAGCAGTGACACCGAGGAGGAGACCCAGTACTTC
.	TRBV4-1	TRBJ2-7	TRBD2	CASSQDRTSGRYEQYF	TGCGCCAGCAGCCAAGATCGGACTAGCGGGAGGTACGAGCAGTACTTC
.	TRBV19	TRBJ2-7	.	CASSIDQKSEQYF	TGTGCCAGTAGTATAGATCAAAAGAGCGAGCAGTACTTC
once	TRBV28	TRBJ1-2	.	CASRTSTAYYGYTF	TGTGCCAGCAGGACCTCGACAGCTTACTATGGCTACACCTTC
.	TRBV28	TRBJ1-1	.	CASSRRVLRGDTEAFF	TGTGCCAGCAGTCGCCGGGTTCTGCGGGGGGACACTGAAGCTTTCTTT
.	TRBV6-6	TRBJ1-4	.	CASSLLRGGEKKLFF	TGTGCCAGCAGTCTCCTGCGTGGGGGGGAAAAGAAACTGTTTTTT
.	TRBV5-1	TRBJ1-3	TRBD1	CASRPQGIQTGNTIYF	TGCGCCAGCAGACCACAGGGGATCCAAACTGGAAACACCATATATTTT
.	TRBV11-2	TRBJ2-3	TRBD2	CASSLGLGGTDTQYF	TGTGCCAGCAGCTTGGGACTAGGGGGCACAGATACGCAGTATTTT
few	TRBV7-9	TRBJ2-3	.	CASRKQGHSSTDTQYF	TGTGCCAGCAGAAAACAGGGCCACTCTAGCACAGATACGCAGTATTTT
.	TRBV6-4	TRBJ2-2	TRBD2	CASSRASGNTGELFF	TGTGCCAGCAGCCGGGCTAGCGGGAACACCGGGGAGCTGTTTTTT
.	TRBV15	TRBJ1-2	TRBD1	CATSVQGAVRGYTF	TGTGCCACCAGCGTACAGGGGGCGGTCCGTGGCTACACCTTC
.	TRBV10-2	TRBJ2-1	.	CASSEVRGIEQFF	TGCGCCAGCAGTGAGGTTCGGGGGATTGAGCAGTTCTTC
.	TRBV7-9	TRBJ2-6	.	CALPAGPSGANVLTF	TGTGCCTTACCCGCGGGCCCCTCTGGGGCCAACGTCCTGACTTTC
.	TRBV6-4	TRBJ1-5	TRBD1	CATGQGTNLLQPQHF	TGTGCCACCGGACAGGGGACAAACCTTTTACAGCCCCAGCATTTT
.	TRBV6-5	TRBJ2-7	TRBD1	CASSYSRTGGYEQYF	TGTGCCAGCAGTTACTCCAGGACAGGGGGATACGAGCAGTACTTC
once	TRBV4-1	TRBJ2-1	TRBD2	CASSQETSGSLGNEQFF	TGCGCCAGCAGCCAAGAAACTAGCGGGAGCTTGGGGAATGAGCAGTTCTTC
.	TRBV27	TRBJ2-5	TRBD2	CASTKTSREETQYF	TGTGCCAGCACTAAGACTAGCCGCGAAGAGACCCAGTACTTC